This T cell receptor (beta chain) was obtained from a study of blood T cells in healthy people across ages. The CDR3 is 12 amino acids. V lost 10 bases and J lost 2, with 12 bases in between. The V gene's germline CDR1 is MDHEN and CDR2 SYDVKM. Together with a sample-barcoded 5' primer, a J-beta primer mix was included in a second PCR lasting roughly 7 to 11 cycles. Via MiXCR, TCRdb re-called the 5' RACE reads, giving one row per CDR3 protein. The table lists about 900,000 distinct CDR3 sequences, approximately 59% of them singletons. This sequence originates from a man between 25 and 39 years old in good health. The sequencing sample was made of blood. V is TRBV28 and J is TRBJ2-7, with D possibly matching TRBD1 (5 bases). The CDR3 spells CATRQIPYEQYF. The CDR3 nucleotides are TGTGCCACCCGACAGATTCCCTACGAGCAGTACTTC.